What follows describes a single TCR beta chain. Its specificity is not known. CD4+ T cells specific for antigen were expanded with viral peptide pools by the ViraFEST assay before sequencing. The authors isolated CD4+ T cells after less than eleven days of culture. Participants received two doses of either the BNT162b2 or mRNA-1273 vaccine. The method was immunoSEQ multiplex PCR; TCRdb's version includes in-frame clones alone and lacks a portion of them. This table has some 11,000 clones, approximately 71% appearing once. This entry is derived from a study of vaccination effects on CD4 cells after COVID-19. The study's findings and limits: Clones induced by infection and by vaccine showed marked clonal contraction late after vaccination.

The CDR3 has 15 residues. The germline V gene has CDR1 SGHNT and CDR2 YYREEE (reference sequence). V shed 3 bases and J 4 bases; nucleotides not matched to a gene: 7. The receptor was derived from a human donor who received a COVID-19 vaccine. The chain uses TRBV5-4 and TRBJ1-1; TRBD1 matches 9 bases. Source: CD4+ T cells from PBMCs cultured with SARS-CoV-2 spike peptides, taken after COVID-19 vaccination. The CDR3 DNA reads TGTGCCAGCAGCTCGATCACAGGGGGCGGCACTGAAGCTTTCTTT. Residues: CASSSITGGGTEAFF.